This T cell receptor (beta chain) was sequenced in a study of T-cell memory formation after mild COVID-19. General study findings and limits: Contracting clones localized mainly to CM and EM when CD4+ and mainly to EMRA when CD8+.

The V segment lost 7 bases and the J segment 7 bases; nucleotides outside the gene matches: 12. Germline loops: CDR1 MGHDK, CDR2 SYGVNS. This CDR3 spans 15 amino acids. TCRdb independently ran MiXCR on the 5' RACE reads; one entry per CDR3 protein. The sample has a few hundred thousand distinct CDR3 sequences, 28% seen once. In this sample, this clonotype turned up a few times. Its specificity is unknown. The V call is TRBV25-1, the J call TRBJ2-1; 8 bases map to TRBD1. The sequence came from an adult woman who had mild COVID-19 (a few samples of this study predate the infection). Cell type and time point are not known. The specimen was PBMCs or a T cell subset sorted from them (not recorded which). Written as DNA, the CDR3 is TGTGCCAGCACCTATGGACAGGGAGGTTGGAATGAGCAGTTCTTC. Protein product: CASTYGQGGWNEQFF.